This T cell receptor beta chain emerged from a study of blood T cell repertoires in COVID-19. Study background: From the United States, Italy and Spain came samples of acute and convalescent COVID-19. PBMCs, B-cell-depleted T cells, or T cells were the source of the cDNA or gDNA that made up the material.

The CDR3 runs 12 residues. Trimming stripped 5 bases from V and 6 bases from J, with 11 bases between. Per the original data handling: It was from reference gene primer amplification that nucleated cell counts were estimated. Assay used: immunoSEQ multiplex PCR; TCRdb lists only in-frame clones, some missing. The D gene and trimming were derived from the DNA, and the V and J assignments and clone size from that table. The sample has about 380,000 clones, more than 65% seen once; the top ten hold more than 0.95%. V and J are TRBV12-3 or TRBV12-4 and TRBJ2-7, with D unclear. This sequence originates from a human donor with acute or convalescent COVID-19. The donor label of this sample is uncertain. Material for sequencing was peripheral blood. CDR3 coding DNA: TGTGCCAGCAGTATAAGAAGAGGCGAGCAGTACTTC. The encoded protein is CASSIRRGEQYF.